The 26 T cell receptor beta chains below were found in one sample sequenced in a study of breast tumors, draining lymph nodes, adjacent tissues. TCRdb reanalysed the multiplex PCR reads using MiXCR and keeps one entry per CDR3 protein. The data contain 200,000 to 300,000 distinct CDR3 sequences, roughly 30% of them singletons. The lymph nodes were axillary draining lymph nodes from breast cancer patients. Sample: axillary lymph node tissue. These receptors were obtained from a female donor with breast cancer. Some clones in this sample may be carry-over from other donors' samples.

This clonotype was recorded many times. The chain recombines TRBV30 with TRBJ2-3; D possibly uses TRBD1 or TRBD2 (6 bases each). The V gene's germline CDR1 is GTSNPN and CDR2 SVGIG (reference sequence). V lost 4 bases and J lost 8, with 10 bases in between. This CDR3 spans 11 amino acids. CDR3 sequence reads: CAWKEGVTQYF. For the CDR3, the DNA is TGTGCCTGGAAGGAGGGGGTTACGCAGTATTTT. Full variable domain (outside the CDR3, taken from reference TRBV30 and TRBJ2-3): SQTIHQWPATLVQPVGSPLSLECTVEGTSNPNLYWYRQAAGRGLQLLFYSVGIGQISSEVPQNLSASRPQDRQFILSSKKLLLSDSGFYLCAWKEGVTQYFGPGTRLTVL.

This clonotype was counted a single time. This sequence joins TRBV15 and TRBJ2-1, with 12 bases fitting TRBD2. Germline CDR1 LNHNV, CDR2 YYDKDF (reference sequence). V trimming: 5 bases; J trimming: 5 bases; junction bases outside the gene matches: 10. There are 17 residues in the CDR3. CDR3 DNA: TGTGCCACCAGCGGGGAAGATGGGACTAGCGGGCACAATGAGCAGTTCTTC. Translation: CATSGEDGTSGHNEQFF.

The chain links TRBV29-1 to TRBJ2-3, with TRBD2 identical over 10 bases. Germline loops: CDR1 SQVTM, CDR2 ANQGSEA. With V trimmed by 8 bases and J by 3 bases, 8 bases remained unmatched. The length of the CDR3 is 14 residues. CDR3 loop: CSTSGRAGTDTQYF. The CDR3 region has the DNA TGCAGCACAAGCGGGAGGGCCGGGACAGATACGCAGTATTTT.

This clonotype was found many times. The chain recombines TRBV2 with TRBJ2-1; D possibly corresponds to TRBD1 (6 bases). Trimming shortened V by 8 bases and J by 3 bases, and 17 bases separated the two germline ends. The CDR3 is 15 amino acids. Germline V gene sequence: CDR1 SNHLY, CDR2 FYNNEI. For the CDR3, the DNA is TGTGCCAGCCCCGGGGCAGGGGCTAGCTACAATGAGCAGTTCTTC. It yields the protein CASPGAGASYNEQFF. The variable domain in full, completed from reference TRBV2 and TRBJ2-1, reads EPEVTQTPSHQVTQMGQEVILRCVPISNHLYFYWYRQILGQKVEFLVSFYNNEISEKSEIFDDQFSVERPDGSNFTLKIRSTKLEDSAMYFCASPGAGASYNEQFFGPGTRLTVL.

The chain is built from TRBV7-4 and TRBJ2-4; no reliable D call. CDR1 and CDR2 (germline): SGHVT, SQSDAQ. The length of the CDR3 is 12 residues. V lost 4 bases and J 8 bases, leaving 9 bases between the germline ends. The CDR3 sequence: CASSSGGDIQYF. In DNA form, the CDR3 reads TGTGCCAGCAGCTCCGGTGGGGACATTCAGTACTTC.

On this clonotype itself: A much larger clone sits a single nucleotide away, making a read error possible. The rearrangement joins TRBV7-2 to TRBJ2-1; 7 bases line up with TRBD2. The CDR3 loop spans 17 amino acids. CDR1 SGHTA and CDR2 FQGNSA come from the germline V gene. With 4 bases clipped from V and 7 bases from J, the junction kept 16 bases outside the gene matches. The CDR3 DNA reads as TGTGCCAGCAGCTCCCCGGGGGGTGGCCTACATGGGAATGAGCAGTTCTTC. This gives the protein CASSSPGGGLHGNEQFF.

This clonotype was seen a few times. V is TRBV27 and J is TRBJ1-3; 8 bases are shared with TRBD1. Per germline, CDR1 MNHEY and CDR2 SMNVEV (reference sequence). CDR3 length: 15 residues. Losses at the gene ends were 5 bases for V and 3 bases for J; bases not matched to a gene: 6. In DNA, the CDR3 is TGTGCCAGCAGTCCCCTAGGGACAGGTGGAAACACCATATATTTT. This codes for CASSPLGTGGNTIYF.

With regard to this clonotype: Likely a read error: the CDR3 ends without its conserved phenylalanine or tryptophan. The CDR3 sequence: CASSSSGTGSEQYL. The CDR3 coding sequence is TGTGCCAGCAGCTCGAGTGGGACAGGAAGCGAGCAGTACCTC. The rearrangement links TRBV7-9 to TRBJ2-7; 8 bases match TRBD1. Per the germline V gene, CDR1 is SEHNR and CDR2 is FQNEAQ (reference sequence). This CDR3 is 14 amino acids long. V was pared by 4 bases and J by 6 bases, with 8 bases of the junction left unmatched.

In this sample, this clonotype turned up many times. The chain links TRBV6-5 to TRBJ2-7; tentative D call: TRBD1 (6 bases). The V gene lost 7 bases and the J gene lost 6 bases, with 19 bases spanning the gap. The CDR3 is made up of 14 amino acids. Germline CDR1 MNHEY, CDR2 SVGAGI. In nucleotides, the CDR3 is TGTGCCAGCACCCGGGGCAGGGGTCAGGCCGAGCAGTACTTC. Protein sequence: CASTRGRGQAEQYF.

This rearrangement joins TRBV3-1 to TRBJ2-2; D unresolved. V lost 5 bases to trimming and J lost 4 bases, with 14 bases between them. Germline V CDR1 and CDR2: LGHDT, YNNKEL (reference sequence). There are 15 residues in the CDR3. CDR3 sequence (DNA): TGTGCCAGCAGCTTCGGCCTAGTGGGCACCGGGGAGCTGTTTTTT. This codes for CASSFGLVGTGELFF.

In this sample, this clonotype turned up many times. The genes are TRBV11-2 and TRBJ2-1; no clear D. Germline V lookup: CDR1 SGHAT, CDR2 FQNNGV. The germline V and J ends were trimmed by 5 bases and 8 bases, with 10 bases remaining between them. The CDR3 loop spans 12 amino acids. CDR3 residues: CASSTPSYEQFF. The DNA for the CDR3 is TGTGCCAGCAGCACCCCTAGTTATGAGCAGTTCTTC.

The V and J genes are TRBV29-1 and TRBJ1-3; 9 bases fit TRBD1. The CDR3 spans 14 residues. Losses at the gene ends were 4 bases for V and 4 bases for J; bases not matched to a gene: 5. Germline V lookup: CDR1 SQVTM, CDR2 ANQGSEA. The chain's CDR3 is CSVGRQGEGNTIYF. The CDR3 DNA reads as TGCAGCGTTGGACGACAGGGGGAGGGAAACACCATATATTTT.

V is TRBV30 and J is TRBJ1-4; a possible D gene is TRBD1 (6 bases). The CDR3 spans 13 residues. The V and J ends lost 2 bases and 12 bases respectively, with 16 bases between them. CDR1 GTSNPN and CDR2 SVGIG come from the germline V gene (reference sequence). CDR3 coding DNA: TGTGCCTGGAGTCTACAGGGTGGGGAAGAACTGTTTTTT. This encodes CAWSLQGGEELFF.

The sample holds a few counts of this clonotype. This sequence may be a read error, since a much larger clone differs from it by one base. The chain links TRBV9 to TRBJ2-5, with 7 bases that match TRBD1. Germline-derived CDR1 and CDR2 are SGDLS and YYNGEE. The CDR3 contains 14 residues. The V segment lost 2 bases and the J segment 10 bases; nucleotides outside the gene matches: 11. For the CDR3, the DNA is TGTGCCAGCAGCGTCTCCGGGACAGAGGGGATCCAGTACTTC. The encoded protein is CASSVSGTEGIQYF.

Turning to this clonotype: It may be a read error: a sequence one base away is much more abundant. V gene TRBV5-4 combines with J gene TRBJ2-7, with a possible D match to TRBD2 (5 bases). The CDR3 has 15 amino acids. Germline values: CDR1 SGHNT, CDR2 YYREEE (reference sequence). Trimming cost V 1 base and J 4 bases, with 15 bases left between them. This CDR3 reads CASSLFSRGFYEQYF. The CDR3 coding sequence is TGTGCCAGCAGCTTGTTTAGTCGGGGATTTTACGAGCAGTACTTC.

The V gene is TRBV27, the J gene TRBJ2-7; D not resolved. The V end lost 1 base, the J end lost 3 bases, and 13 bases lay between the germline ends. CDR1 MNHEY and CDR2 SMNVEV come from the germline V gene (reference sequence). The CDR3 totals 15 residues. CDR3 in amino acids: CASSLWPSGGYEQYF. CDR3 sequence (DNA): TGTGCCAGCAGTTTATGGCCTAGTGGTGGCTACGAGCAGTACTTC.

About this clonotype itself: A single base separates this from a much larger clone, so it may be a read error. The chain joins TRBV9 to TRBJ2-2; D perhaps matches TRBD2 (7 bases). Germline CDR1 and CDR2: SGDLS and YYNGEE. This CDR3 has 16 residues. In DNA form, the CDR3 reads TGTGCCAGCAGCCGGGGGGCCGGGTCAACCCCCGGGGAGCTGGTTTTT. It codes for CASSRGAGSTPGELVF.

The chain recombines TRBV6-6 with TRBJ1-6; D is ambiguous. In germline, CDR1 is MNHNY, CDR2 SVGAGI (reference sequence). CDR3 size: 15 residues. Trimming removed 5 bases at V and 5 bases at J, with 13 bases between. The CDR3 bases are TGTGCCAGCAGTCACCAACAGCATAATAATTCACCCCTCCACTTT. Translating gives CASSHQQHNNSPLHF.

This clonotype has just a few counts. Since a much larger clone is just one base distant, this may be a read error. The rearrangement joins TRBV20-1 to TRBJ2-1, with 7 bases identical to TRBD2. Germline V gene sequence: CDR1 DFQATT, CDR2 SNEGSKA (reference sequence). This CDR3 is 14 amino acids long. CDR3 protein: CSAGDYRGYTEQFF. The CDR3 DNA is TGCAGTGCTGGGGACTATCGGGGATACACTGAGCAGTTCTTC.

On this clonotype itself: This sequence may be a read error, since a much larger clone differs from it by one base. The rearrangement uses TRBV6-5 and TRBJ1-3; TRBD1 matches at 10 bases. After removal of 5 bases from V and 2 bases from J, the junction contained 6 bases not matched to a gene. This CDR3 is built from 16 residues. The V gene's germline CDR1 is MNHEY and CDR2 SVGAGI. The CDR3 nucleotides are TGTGCCAGCAGTCACCACGGACAGGGGGCTGGAAACACCATATATTTT. Protein: CASSHHGQGAGNTIYF.

This chain joins TRBV15 and TRBJ2-5; D unclear. Looked up from germline, CDR1 is LNHNV and CDR2 is YYDKDF (reference sequence). V lost 0 bases and J 0 bases, leaving 11 bases between the germline ends. The CDR3 runs 16 residues. CDR3 sequence: CATSRDRGRDQETQYF. The CDR3 DNA reads TGTGCCACCAGCAGAGATCGCGGCCGTGACCAAGAGACCCAGTACTTC.

This clonotype was picked up many times. The chain carries TRBV5-1 and TRBJ1-3; no firm D call. Trimming took 0 bases from V and 2 from J, leaving 12 bases between them. This CDR3 is built from 16 residues. Germline V gene data show CDR1 as SGHRS and CDR2 as YFSETQ. CDR3 protein: CASSLDLVQTGNTIYF. In nucleotides, the CDR3 is TGCGCCAGCAGCTTGGACTTGGTGCAGACTGGAAACACCATATATTTT.

This clonotype occurred many times. The rearrangement joins TRBV9 to TRBJ1-5, with 9 bases identical to TRBD1. After removal of 0 bases from V and 0 bases from J, the junction contained 7 bases not matched to a gene. The CDR3 has 18 amino acids. Germline V gene sequence: CDR1 SGDLS, CDR2 YYNGEE. CDR3 sequence: CASSVGGTGSGSNQPQHF. As DNA, the CDR3 is TGTGCCAGCAGCGTAGGCGGGACAGGGAGTGGTAGCAATCAGCCCCAGCATTTT.

This clonotype was recorded at least ten times. The chain employs TRBV10-1 and TRBJ2-7; D may be TRBD1 (5 bases). This CDR3 region has 13 residues. Germline CDR1 and CDR2: WNHNN and SYGVQD (reference sequence). V was shortened by 3 bases and J by 3 bases, with 9 bases between the two germline ends. CDR3 coding DNA: TGCGCCAGCAGTGATGGTCAGGGCTACGAGCAGTACTTC. Translating gives CASSDGQGYEQYF.

Remarks on this clonotype: With a much larger clone just one base away, this may be a read error. The gene calls are TRBV7-9 and TRBJ1-2; D might be TRBD1 (5 bases). The CDR3 totals 15 residues. Germline CDR1 reads SEHNR; CDR2 reads FQNEAQ (reference sequence). The CDR3 region has the DNA TGTGCCAGCAGCTTAGGGTCGACAGTCCGAGATGGCTACCCCTTC. It is translated as CASSLGSTVRDGYPF.

In this sample, this clonotype turned up many times. The rearrangement joins TRBV7-3 to TRBJ2-1; TRBD2 aligns across 8 bases. The J segment lost 8 bases and the V segment lost 5 bases, leaving 14 bases of the junction unmatched. CDR1 and CDR2 (germline): SGHTA, FQGTGA. This CDR3 spans 16 amino acids. CDR3 residues: CASSPRGGAGSDEQFF. The CDR3 nucleotides are TGTGCCAGCAGCCCCCGGGGGGGAGCGGGGAGCGATGAGCAGTTCTTC. Variable domain in full (rest from reference TRBV7-3 and TRBJ2-1): GAGVSQTPSNKVTEKGKYVELRCDPISGHTALYWYRQSLGQGPEFLIYFQGTGAADDSGLPNDRFFAVRPEGSVSTLKIQRTERGDSAVYLCASSPRGGAGSDEQFFGPGTRLTVL.